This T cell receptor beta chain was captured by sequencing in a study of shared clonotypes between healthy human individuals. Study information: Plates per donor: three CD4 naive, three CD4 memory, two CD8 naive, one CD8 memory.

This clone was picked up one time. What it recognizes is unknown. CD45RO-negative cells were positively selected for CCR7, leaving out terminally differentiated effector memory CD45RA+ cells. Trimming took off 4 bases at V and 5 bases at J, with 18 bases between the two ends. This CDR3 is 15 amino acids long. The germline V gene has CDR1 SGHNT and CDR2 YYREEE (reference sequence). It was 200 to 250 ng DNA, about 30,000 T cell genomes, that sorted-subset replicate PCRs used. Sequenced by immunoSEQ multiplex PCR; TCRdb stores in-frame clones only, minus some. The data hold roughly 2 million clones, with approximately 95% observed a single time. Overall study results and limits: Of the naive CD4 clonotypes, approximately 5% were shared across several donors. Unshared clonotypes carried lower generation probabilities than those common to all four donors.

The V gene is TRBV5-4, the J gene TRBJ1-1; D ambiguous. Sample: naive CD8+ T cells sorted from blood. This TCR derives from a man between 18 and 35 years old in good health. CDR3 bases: TGTGCCAGCAGCCGAGAATCGAGGGAGGTAACTGAAGCTTTCTTT. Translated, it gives CASSRESREVTEAFF.